The TCR beta chain described here comes from a study of T cells in localized non-small cell lung cancer. Study-wide points: Heterogeneity remains possible, as sequencing covered one tumor region only. Elevated blood T cell density was associated with longer overall survival. Out of the top 100 tumor clones, a median around 57 were seen in adjacent lung. Adjacent uninvolved lung had the highest clonality, suggesting focused antigen responses.

By share, this clone counts as large. Antigen: not known. Sequenced by immunoSEQ multiplex PCR; TCRdb stores in-frame clones only, minus some. This sample has roughly 1,400 clones, with roughly 25% found just once. V lost 5 bases, J lost 6 bases, and 20 bases lay in between. The germline V gene has CDR1 SGDLS and CDR2 YYNGEE. CDR3 length: 15 residues. The chain couples TRBV9 to TRBJ1-2; D is perhaps TRBD1 (6 bases). This TCR came from a woman aged 35-70 years with stage II lung adenocarcinoma. Source: lung tumor tissue, taken before any cancer treatment. CDR3 nucleotide sequence: TGTGCCAGCAGTGAGGCTGATCGGGGGGCTGATGGCTACACCTTC. It is translated as CASSEADRGADGYTF. The full variable domain, with the rest looked up from reference TRBV9 and TRBJ1-2, is DSGVTQTPKHLITATGQRVTLRCSPRSGDLSVYWYQQSLDQGLQFLIQYYNGEERAKGNILERFSAQQFPDLHSELNLSSLELGDSALYFCASSEADRGADGYTFGSGTRLTVV.